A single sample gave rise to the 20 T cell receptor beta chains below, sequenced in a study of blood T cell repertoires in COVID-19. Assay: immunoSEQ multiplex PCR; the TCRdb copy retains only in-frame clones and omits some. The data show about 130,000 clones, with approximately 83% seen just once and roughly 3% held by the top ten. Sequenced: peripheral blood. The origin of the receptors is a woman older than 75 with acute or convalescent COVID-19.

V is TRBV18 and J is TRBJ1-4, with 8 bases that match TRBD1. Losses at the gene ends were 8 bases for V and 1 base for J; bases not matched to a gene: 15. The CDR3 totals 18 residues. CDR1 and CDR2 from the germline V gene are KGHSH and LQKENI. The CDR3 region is CASPNETGENLTNEKLFF. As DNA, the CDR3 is TGTGCCAGCCCGAACGAGACAGGGGAGAACTTAACTAATGAAAAACTGTTTTTT.

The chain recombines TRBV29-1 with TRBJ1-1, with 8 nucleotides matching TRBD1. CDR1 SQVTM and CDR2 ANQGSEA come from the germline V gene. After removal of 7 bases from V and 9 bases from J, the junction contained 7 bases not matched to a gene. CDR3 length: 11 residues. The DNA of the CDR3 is TGCAGCGGAGACGCAGGGGGCCAAGCTTTCTTT. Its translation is CSGDAGGQAFF.

The CDR3 region is CAIRSGQPSSYEQYF. CDR3 nucleotides: TGTGCCATCAGGTCGGGTCAGCCGAGCTCCTACGAGCAGTACTTC. This chain joins TRBV10-3 and TRBJ2-7; no definite D call. The germline V and J ends were trimmed by 6 bases and 0 bases, with 15 bases remaining between them. Per the germline V gene, CDR1 is ENHRY and CDR2 is SYGVKD. The CDR3 contains 15 residues.

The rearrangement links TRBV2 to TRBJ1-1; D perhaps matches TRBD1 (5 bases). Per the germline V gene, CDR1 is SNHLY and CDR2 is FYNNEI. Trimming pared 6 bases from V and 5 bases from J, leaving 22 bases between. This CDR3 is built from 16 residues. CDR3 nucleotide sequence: TGTGCCAGCAGAACCCGGGACGGGGGGAAGGGGACTGAAGCTTTCTTT. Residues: CASRTRDGGKGTEAFF.

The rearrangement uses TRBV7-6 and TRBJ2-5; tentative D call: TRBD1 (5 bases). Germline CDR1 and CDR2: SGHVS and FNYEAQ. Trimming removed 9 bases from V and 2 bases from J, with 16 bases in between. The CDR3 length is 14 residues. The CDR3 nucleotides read TGTGCCAGTCGGACAAGAGACGGGCAAGAGACCCAGTACTTC. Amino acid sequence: CASRTRDGQETQYF.

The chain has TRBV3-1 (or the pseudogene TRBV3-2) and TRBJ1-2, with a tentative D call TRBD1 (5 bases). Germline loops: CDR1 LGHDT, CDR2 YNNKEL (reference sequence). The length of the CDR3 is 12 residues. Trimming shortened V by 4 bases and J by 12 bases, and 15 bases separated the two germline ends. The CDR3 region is CASSPSRDSHTF. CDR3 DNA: TGTGCCAGCAGCCCCTCGCGGGACTCCCACACCTTC.

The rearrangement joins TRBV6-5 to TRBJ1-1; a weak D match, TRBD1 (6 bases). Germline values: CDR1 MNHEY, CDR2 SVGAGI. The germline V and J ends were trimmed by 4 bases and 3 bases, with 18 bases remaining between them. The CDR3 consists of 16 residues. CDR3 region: CASSFGQWPSDTEAFF. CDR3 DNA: TGTGCCAGCAGTTTTGGACAGTGGCCGAGTGACACTGAAGCTTTCTTT.

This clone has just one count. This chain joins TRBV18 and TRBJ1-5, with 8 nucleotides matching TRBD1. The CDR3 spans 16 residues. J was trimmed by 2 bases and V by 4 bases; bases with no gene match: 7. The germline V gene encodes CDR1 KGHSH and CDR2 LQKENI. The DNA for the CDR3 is TGTGCCAGCTCACAGGAGACAGGGGCCCGCAATCAGCCCCAGCATTTT. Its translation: CASSQETGARNQPQHF.

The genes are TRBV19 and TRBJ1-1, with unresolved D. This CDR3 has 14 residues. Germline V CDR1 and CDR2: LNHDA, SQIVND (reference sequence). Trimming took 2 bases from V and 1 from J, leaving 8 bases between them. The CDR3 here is CASSIYAGNTEAFF. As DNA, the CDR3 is TGTGCCAGTAGTATATATGCGGGGAACACTGAAGCTTTCTTT.

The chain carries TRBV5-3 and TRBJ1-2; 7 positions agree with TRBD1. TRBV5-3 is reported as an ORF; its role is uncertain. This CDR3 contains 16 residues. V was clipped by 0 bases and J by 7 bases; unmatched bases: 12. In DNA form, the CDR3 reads TGTGCCAGAAGCTTGGTAACCGGACAGGCTTTAGTTGGCTACACCTTC. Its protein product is CARSLVTGQALVGYTF.

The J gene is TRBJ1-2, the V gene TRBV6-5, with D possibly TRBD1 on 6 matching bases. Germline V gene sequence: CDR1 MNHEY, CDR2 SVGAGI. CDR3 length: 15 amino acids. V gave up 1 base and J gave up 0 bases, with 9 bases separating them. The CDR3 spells CASSYFTGTNYGYTF. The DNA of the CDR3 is TGTGCCAGCAGTTACTTTACAGGGACTAACTATGGCTACACCTTC.

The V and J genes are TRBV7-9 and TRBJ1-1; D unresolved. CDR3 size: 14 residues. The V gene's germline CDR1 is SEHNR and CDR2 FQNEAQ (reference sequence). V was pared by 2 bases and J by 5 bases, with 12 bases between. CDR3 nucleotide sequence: TGTGCCAGCAGCTTACATATGAGGGATACTGAAGCTTTCTTT. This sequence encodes CASSLHMRDTEAFF.

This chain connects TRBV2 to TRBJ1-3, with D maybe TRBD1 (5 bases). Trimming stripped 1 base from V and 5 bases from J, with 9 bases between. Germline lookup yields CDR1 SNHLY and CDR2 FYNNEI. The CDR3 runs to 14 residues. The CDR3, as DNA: TGTGCCAGCAGTGAAGTGGGGGGGAGAAACACCATATATTTT. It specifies CASSEVGGRNTIYF.

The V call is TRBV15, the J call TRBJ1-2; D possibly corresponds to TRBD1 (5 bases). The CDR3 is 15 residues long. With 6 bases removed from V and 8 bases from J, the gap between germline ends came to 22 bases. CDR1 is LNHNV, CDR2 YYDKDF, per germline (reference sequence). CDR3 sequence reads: CATRVGLGTGRGYTF. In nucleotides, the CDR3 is TGTGCCACCAGGGTCGGGCTGGGGACCGGGAGGGGCTACACCTTC. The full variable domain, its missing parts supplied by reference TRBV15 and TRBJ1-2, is DAMVIQNPRYQVTQFGKPVTLSCSQTLNHNVMYWYQQKSSQAPKLLFHYYDKDFNNEADTPDNFQSRRPNTSFCFLDIRSPGLGDTAMYLCATRVGLGTGRGYTFGSGTRLTVV.

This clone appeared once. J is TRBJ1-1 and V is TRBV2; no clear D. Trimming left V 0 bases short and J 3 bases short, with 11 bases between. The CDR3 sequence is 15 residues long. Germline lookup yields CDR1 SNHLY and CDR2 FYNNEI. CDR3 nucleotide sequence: TGTGCCAGCAGTGAAGCTCGAGGGCTGCACACTGAAGCTTTCTTT. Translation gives CASSEARGLHTEAFF. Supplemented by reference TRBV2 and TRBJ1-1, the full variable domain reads EPEVTQTPSHQVTQMGQEVILRCVPISNHLYFYWYRQILGQKVEFLVSFYNNEISEKSEIFDDQFSVERPDGSNFTLKIRSTKLEDSAMYFCASSEARGLHTEAFFGQGTRLTVV.

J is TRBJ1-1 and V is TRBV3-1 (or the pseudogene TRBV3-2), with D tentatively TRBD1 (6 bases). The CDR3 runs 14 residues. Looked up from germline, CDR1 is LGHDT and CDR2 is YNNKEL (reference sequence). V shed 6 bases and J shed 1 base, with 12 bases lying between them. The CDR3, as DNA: TGTGCCAGCAGACAGGGACGGCCGAACACTGAAGCTTTCTTT. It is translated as CASRQGRPNTEAFF.

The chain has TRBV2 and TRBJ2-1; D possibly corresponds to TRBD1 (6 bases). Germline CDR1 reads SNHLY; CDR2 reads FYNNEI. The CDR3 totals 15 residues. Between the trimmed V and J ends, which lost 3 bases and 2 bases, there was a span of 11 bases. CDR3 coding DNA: TGTGCCAGCAGTGAGTACAGGGCCACCTACAATGAGCAGTTCTTC. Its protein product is CASSEYRATYNEQFF. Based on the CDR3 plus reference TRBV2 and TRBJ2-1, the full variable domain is EPEVTQTPSHQVTQMGQEVILRCVPISNHLYFYWYRQILGQKVEFLVSFYNNEISEKSEIFDDQFSVERPDGSNFTLKIRSTKLEDSAMYFCASSEYRATYNEQFFGPGTRLTVL.

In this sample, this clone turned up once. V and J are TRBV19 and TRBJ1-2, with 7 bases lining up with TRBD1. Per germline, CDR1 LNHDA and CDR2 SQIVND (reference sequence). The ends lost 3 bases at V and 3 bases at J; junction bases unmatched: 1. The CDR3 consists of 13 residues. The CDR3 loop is CASSIGQDYGYTF. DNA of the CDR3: TGTGCCAGTAGTATCGGACAGGACTATGGCTACACCTTC.

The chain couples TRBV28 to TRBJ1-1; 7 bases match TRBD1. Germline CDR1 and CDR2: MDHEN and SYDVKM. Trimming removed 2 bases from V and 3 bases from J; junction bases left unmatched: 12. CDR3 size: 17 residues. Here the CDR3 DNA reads TGTGCCAGCAGTTTACAGCGTGTTGGGACAGTGGACACTGAAGCTTTCTTT. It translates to CASSLQRVGTVDTEAFF.

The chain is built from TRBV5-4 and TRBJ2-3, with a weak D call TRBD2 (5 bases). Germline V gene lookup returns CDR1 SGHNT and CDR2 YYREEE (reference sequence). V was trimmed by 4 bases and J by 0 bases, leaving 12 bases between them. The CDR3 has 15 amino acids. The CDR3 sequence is CASSRGSTSTDTQYF. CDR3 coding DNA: TGTGCCAGCAGCCGAGGGTCGACTAGCACAGATACGCAGTATTTT.